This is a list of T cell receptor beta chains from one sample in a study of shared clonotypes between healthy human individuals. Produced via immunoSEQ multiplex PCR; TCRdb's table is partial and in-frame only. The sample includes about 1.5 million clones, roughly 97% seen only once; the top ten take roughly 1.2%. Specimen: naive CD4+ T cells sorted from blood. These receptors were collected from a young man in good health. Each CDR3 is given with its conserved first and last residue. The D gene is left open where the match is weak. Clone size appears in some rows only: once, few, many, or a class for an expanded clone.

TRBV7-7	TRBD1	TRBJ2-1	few	TGTGCCAGCAGCGTCGGGACAGCCAATGAGCAGTTCTTC	CASSVGTANEQFF
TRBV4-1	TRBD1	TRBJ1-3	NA	TGCGCCAGCAGCCACCCGGGACAGTGGGGGAACACCATATATTTT	CASSHPGQWGNTIYF
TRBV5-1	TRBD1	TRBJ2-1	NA	TGCGCCAGCAGCCTACAACCGGGACAGGGTTACAATGAGCAGTTCTTC	CASSLQPGQGYNEQFF
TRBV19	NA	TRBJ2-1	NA	TGTGCCAGTAGGACCGTCGGCGCGCCCGCGCAGTTCTTC	CASRTVGAPAQFF
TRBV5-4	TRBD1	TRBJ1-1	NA	TGTGCCAGCAGCTCTTATACAGGGGTGTCGAACACTGAAGCTTTCTTT	CASSSYTGVSNTEAFF
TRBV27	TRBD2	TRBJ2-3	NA	TGTGCCAGCAGTGGCAGACTAGCGGGAGTGACAGATACGCAGTATTTT	CASSGRLAGVTDTQYF
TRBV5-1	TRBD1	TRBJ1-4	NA	TGCGCCAGCAGCTTCGGGGGGACAGGGAATGAAAAACTGTTTTTT	CASSFGGTGNEKLFF
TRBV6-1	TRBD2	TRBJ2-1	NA	TGTGCCAGCAGTGAATTTGGTCTAGCGGGAATTGAGCAGTTCTTC	CASSEFGLAGIEQFF
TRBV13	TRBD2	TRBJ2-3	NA	TGTGCCAGCAGCTCTATAGCGGGGGGCACAGATACGCAGTATTTT	CASSSIAGGTDTQYF
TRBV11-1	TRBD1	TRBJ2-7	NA	TGTGCCAGCAGCCGCTCCACCGGGACAGGGGGCTACGAGCAGTACTTC	CASSRSTGTGGYEQYF
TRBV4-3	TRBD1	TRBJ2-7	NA	TGCGCCAGCAGCCAAGATTTTACCAAGGACAGGGCAGCCTACGAGCAGTACTTC	CASSQDFTKDRAAYEQYF
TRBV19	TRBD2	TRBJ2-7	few	TGTGCCAGTAGTGTGACTAGCGCTCCCTACGAGCAGTACTTC	CASSVTSAPYEQYF
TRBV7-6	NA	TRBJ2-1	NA	TGTGCCAGCGCGCGGGCTACGATGCTCTACTCCTACAATGAGCAGTTCTTC	CASARATMLYSYNEQFF
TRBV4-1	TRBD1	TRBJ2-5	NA	TGCGCCAGCAGCCAGCCCGGGACAGGGGCCGAGACCCAGTACTTC	CASSQPGTGAETQYF
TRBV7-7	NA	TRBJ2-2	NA	TGTGCCTGCGGCATCACGGTATACACCGGGGAGCTGTTTTTT	CACGITVYTGELFF
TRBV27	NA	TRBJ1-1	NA	TGTGCCAGCAGTTCCCCGGACGGCCCGAACACTGAAGCTTTCTTT	CASSSPDGPNTEAFF
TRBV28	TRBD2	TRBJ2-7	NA	TGTGCCAGCAGTGCAGCGGGAGTCAGGTACGAGCAGTACTTC	CASSAAGVRYEQYF
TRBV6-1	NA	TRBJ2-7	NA	TGTGCCAGCAGTGAAGTCTTATACGAGCAGTACTTC	CASSEVLYEQYF
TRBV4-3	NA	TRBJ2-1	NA	TGCGCCAGCAGCCAAGACGGAAATCGCAATGAGCAGTTCTTC	CASSQDGNRNEQFF
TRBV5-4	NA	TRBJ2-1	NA	TGTGCCAGCAGCTTGGGGGGGGCCCTAGGGTTCAATGAGCAGTTCTTC	CASSLGGALGFNEQFF
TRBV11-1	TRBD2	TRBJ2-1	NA	TGTGCCAGCAGCTCGACTAGCGGGACCAATGAGCAGTTCTTC	CASSSTSGTNEQFF
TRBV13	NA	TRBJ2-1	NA	TGTGCCAGCAGATACACACCGGGAAGTGAGCAGTTCTTC	CASRYTPGSEQFF
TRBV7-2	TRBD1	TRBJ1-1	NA	TGTGCCAGCAGCTTAGATGTGGCAGGGGGCAATACTGAAGCTTTCTTT	CASSLDVAGGNTEAFF
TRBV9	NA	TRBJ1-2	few	TGTGCCAGCAGCGTAGGCCAGGGGACTAACTATGGCTACACCTTC	CASSVGQGTNYGYTF
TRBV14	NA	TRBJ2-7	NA	TGTGCCAGCAGCCCTGGACGGAGCTTGTCCTACGAGCAGTACTTC	CASSPGRSLSYEQYF
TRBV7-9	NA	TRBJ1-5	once	TGTGCCAGCAGCCCCTCAGGGAGGGGCCTAAATCAGCCCCAGCATTTT	CASSPSGRGLNQPQHF
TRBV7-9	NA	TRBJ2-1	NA	TGTGCCAGCAGCTTGGCCGGGGTGGGCAATGAGCAGTTCTTC	CASSLAGVGNEQFF
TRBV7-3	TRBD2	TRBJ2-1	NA	TGTGCCAGCAGCGCAACCGGGACTAGTGGGGTCTCCTACAATGAGCAGTTCTTC	CASSATGTSGVSYNEQFF
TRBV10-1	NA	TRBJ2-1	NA	TGCGCCAGCAGTGAGGCTGGCTTCAATGAGCAGTTCTTC	CASSEAGFNEQFF
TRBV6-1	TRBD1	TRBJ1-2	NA	TGTGCCAGCAGTGAGACAAGGACAGGGCATGGCTACACCTTC	CASSETRTGHGYTF
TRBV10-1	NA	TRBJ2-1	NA	TGCGCCAGCTATCTGACACGTTACAATGAGCAGTTCTTC	CASYLTRYNEQFF
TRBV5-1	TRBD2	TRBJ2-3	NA	TGCGCCAGCAGCTCAACTAGCGGGGCTACAGATACGCAGTATTTT	CASSSTSGATDTQYF
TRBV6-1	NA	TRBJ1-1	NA	TGTGCCAGCAGTGTTAGGCGACGGCTAAACACTGAAGCTTTCTTT	CASSVRRRLNTEAFF
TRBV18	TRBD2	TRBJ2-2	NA	TGTGCCAGCTCACCACCGTCCGGGAGGGACACCGGGGAGCTGTTTTTT	CASSPPSGRDTGELFF
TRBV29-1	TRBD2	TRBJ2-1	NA	TGCAGCGTTGGAACCGGGGCTAGCGGGAGCCTGGCCTACAATGAGCAGTTCTTC	CSVGTGASGSLAYNEQFF
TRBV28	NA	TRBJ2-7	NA	TGTGCCAGCAGTTTACCCGTCACACAGAAAAACGAGCAGTACTTC	CASSLPVTQKNEQYF
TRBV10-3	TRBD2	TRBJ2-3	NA	TGTGCCACGAGCCCTAGCGGACTCACAGATACGCAGTATTTT	CATSPSGLTDTQYF
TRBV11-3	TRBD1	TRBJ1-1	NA	TGTGCCAGCAGCTTGGGGCACCGGGACAGGTCGAACACTGAAGCTTTCTTT	CASSLGHRDRSNTEAFF
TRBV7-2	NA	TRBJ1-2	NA	TGTGCCAGCAGCCACACTTGGGGGGCTTATGGCTACACCTTC	CASSHTWGAYGYTF
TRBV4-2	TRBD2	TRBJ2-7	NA	TGTGCCAGCAGCCTTGAGGCTAGCGGGAGCCACGAGCAGTACTTC	CASSLEASGSHEQYF
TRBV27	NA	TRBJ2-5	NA	TGTGCCAGCAGTTTTCGGGAGAAAGAGACCCAGTACTTC	CASSFREKETQYF
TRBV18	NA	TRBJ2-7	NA	TGTGCCAGCTCACCCCGTATAAAGGGACTTTTCTACGAGCAGTACTTC	CASSPRIKGLFYEQYF
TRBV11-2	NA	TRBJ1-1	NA	TGTGCCAGCAGGTTAATTAAGACCCAGGGAAACAAGGCTGAAGCTTTCTTT	CASRLIKTQGNKAEAFF
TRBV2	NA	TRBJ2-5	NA	TGTGCCAGCAGCAGGGGAAGCGGCTTCCAAGAGACCCAGTACTTC	CASSRGSGFQETQYF
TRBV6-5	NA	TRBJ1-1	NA	TGTGCCAGCACCCCCGCCGGGTCCTCGTACACTGAAGCTTTCTTT	CASTPAGSSYTEAFF
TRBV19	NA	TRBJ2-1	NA	TGTGCCAGTAGTATTCAAGTCGGTGGGCCCGAGCAGTTCTTC	CASSIQVGGPEQFF
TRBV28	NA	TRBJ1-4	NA	TGTGCCAGCAGCCCTACACCGGCTAATGAAAAACTGTTTTTT	CASSPTPANEKLFF
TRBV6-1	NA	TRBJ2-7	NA	TGTGCCAGTCGCCGACAAGGAGCCTTACCCCACGAGCAGTACTTC	CASRRQGALPHEQYF
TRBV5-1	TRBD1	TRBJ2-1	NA	TGCGCCAGCAGCAGGACAGGGTCGGCAAATGAGCAGTTCTTC	CASSRTGSANEQFF
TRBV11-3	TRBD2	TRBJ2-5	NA	TGTGCCAGCAGCCCTAAACGGACTAGCCAAGAGACCCAGTACTTC	CASSPKRTSQETQYF
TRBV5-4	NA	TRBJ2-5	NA	TGTGCCAGCAGCTTGGGCTGGAGGGCTGAGTGGGAGACCCAGTACTTC	CASSLGWRAEWETQYF